Shown below are 31 T cell receptor beta chains from a single sample sequenced in a study of T-cell memory formation after mild COVID-19. TCRdb used MiXCR to reprocess the 5' RACE reads, holding one entry per CDR3 protein. The sample shows approximately 260,000 distinct CDR3 sequences, roughly 17% of them seen only once. The sample was PBMCs or a T cell subset sorted from them (not recorded which). All receptors derive from a man between 18 and 35 years old who had mild COVID-19 (a few samples of this study predate the infection). Cell type and time point are not known.

V is TRBV12-3 or TRBV12-4 and J is TRBJ1-2; maybe TRBD1 (5 bases). V gave up 6 bases and J gave up 2 bases, with 10 bases separating them. This CDR3 is built from 13 residues. The CDR3 DNA sequence: TGTGCCAGCAGCTACAGGTCCAACTATGGCTACACCTTC. Its translation is CASSYRSNYGYTF.

This clonotype occurred a few times. This chain links TRBV12-3 or TRBV12-4 with TRBJ2-3, with D tentatively TRBD1 or TRBD2 (5 bases each). The CDR3 loop spans 14 amino acids. Deletions cut 6 bases from V and 2 bases from J, with 12 bases between. This CDR3 is CASRPGRYTDTQYF. CDR3 coding DNA: TGTGCCAGCAGACCGGGACGGTACACAGATACGCAGTATTTT.

This clonotype was seen many times. The rearrangement joins TRBV12-3 or TRBV12-4 to TRBJ1-1; perhaps TRBD1 as D (6 bases). CDR3 size: 13 residues. V gave up 4 bases and J gave up 1 base, with 7 bases separating them. CDR3 sequence reads: CASSSTGNTEAFF. The CDR3 nucleotides are TGTGCCAGCAGTTCGACAGGGAACACTGAAGCTTTCTTT.

This chain links TRBV19 with TRBJ2-3; D ambiguous. This CDR3 contains 15 residues. V lost 5 bases, J lost 0 bases, and 12 bases lay in between. The germline V gene has CDR1 LNHDA and CDR2 SQIVND (reference sequence). The CDR3 protein is CASSWVSESTDTQYF. The CDR3 DNA sequence: TGTGCCAGTAGTTGGGTCTCTGAGAGCACAGATACGCAGTATTTT.

This clonotype was seen a few times. This chain connects TRBV12-3 or TRBV12-4 to TRBJ1-1; D might be TRBD1 (5 bases). The V gene lost 6 bases and the J gene lost 3 bases, with 17 bases spanning the gap. This CDR3 contains 15 residues. The CDR3 coding sequence is TGTGCCAGCAGCACACGAGGCGGGGCCTACACTGAAGCTTTCTTT. Protein product: CASSTRGGAYTEAFF.

The chain joins TRBV27 to TRBJ2-2; 9 bases fit TRBD1. This CDR3 is built from 15 residues. Germline CDR1 and CDR2: MNHEY and SMNVEV (reference sequence). The V gene end was trimmed by 7 bases and the J gene end by 3 bases; junction bases not matched to a gene: 6. CDR3 sequence: CASTSGQGHTGELFF. The CDR3 region has the DNA TGTGCCAGCACCTCCGGACAGGGGCACACCGGGGAGCTGTTTTTT.

This clonotype showed up just a few times. The chain combines TRBV7-2 with TRBJ2-3; D may be TRBD1 (5 bases). Germline CDR1 reads SGHTA; CDR2 reads FQGNSA. This CDR3 has 15 amino acids. Trimming left V 1 base short and J 2 bases short, with 10 bases between. The CDR3 here is CASSLDLGHTDTQYF. In DNA, the CDR3 is TGTGCCAGCAGCTTAGATCTGGGGCACACAGATACGCAGTATTTT. The full variable domain, with the rest looked up from reference TRBV7-2 and TRBJ2-3, is GAGVSQSPSNKVTEKGKDVELRCDPISGHTALYWYRQSLGQGLEFLIYFQGNSAPDKSGLPSDRFSAERTGGSVSTLTIQRTQQEDSAVYLCASSLDLGHTDTQYFGPGTRLTVL.

This clonotype turned up a few times. This chain joins TRBV2 and TRBJ1-4, with D unclear. CDR1 and CDR2 from the germline V gene are SNHLY and FYNNEI. V lost 2 bases and J 10 bases, leaving 11 bases between the germline ends. The CDR3 is 13 amino acids. The CDR3 coding sequence is TGTGCCAGCAGTGAAAACACCGCCCTAAAACTGTTTTTT. It specifies CASSENTALKLFF.

The gene calls are TRBV20-1 and TRBJ2-1; no reliable D call. This CDR3 contains 11 residues. CDR1 is DFQATT and CDR2 is SNEGSKA in the germline V gene (reference sequence). Between the trimmed V and J ends, which lost 0 bases and 11 bases, there was a span of 8 bases. CDR3 coding DNA: TGCAGTGCTAGAGAGGCTCCGAAGCAGTTCTTC. Encoded protein: CSAREAPKQFF.

The V call is TRBV6-5, the J call TRBJ1-5; D gene uncertain. The CDR3 contains 14 residues. The germline V and J ends were trimmed by 0 bases and 9 bases, with 12 bases remaining between them. Germline V gives CDR1 MNHEY, CDR2 SVGAGI. The CDR3 region has the DNA TGTGCCAGCAGTTACTCGAGACAATCCGGGCCCCAGCATTTT. Protein product: CASSYSRQSGPQHF.

This clonotype was detected a few times. The genes are TRBV4-1 and TRBJ1-2, with TRBD1 matching 11 bases. With V trimmed by 4 bases and J by 2 bases, 9 bases remained unmatched. The CDR3 contains 17 residues. Germline assignment: CDR1 MGHRA and CDR2 YSYEKL. This chain's CDR3 is CASSPGQGVHPNYGYTF. CDR3 nucleotides: TGCGCCAGCAGCCCGGGACAGGGGGTCCACCCCAACTATGGCTACACCTTC.

The V call is TRBV7-2, the J call TRBJ1-2, with D perhaps matching TRBD1 (5 bases). Germline V CDR1 and CDR2: SGHTA, FQGNSA. CDR3 length: 15 amino acids. Between the trimmed V and J ends, which lost 5 bases and 5 bases, there was a span of 18 bases. The CDR3 DNA is TGTGCCAGCAGCACCACCGGGGCATTCGCTTATGGCTACACCTTC. It translates to CASSTTGAFAYGYTF.

This rearrangement joins TRBV7-3 to TRBJ2-1; D is unresolved. V was shortened by 5 bases and J by 8 bases, with 10 bases between the two germline ends. The CDR3 spans 12 residues. Germline CDR1 reads SGHTA; CDR2 reads FQGTGA. CDR3 DNA: TGTGCCAGCAGCGTTGACGGGCATGAGCAGTTCTTC. Translation gives CASSVDGHEQFF.

The genes are TRBV28 and TRBJ1-4; D is ambiguous. Trimming took off 1 base at V and 0 bases at J, with 15 bases between the two ends. The CDR3 is made up of 18 amino acids. Per germline, CDR1 MDHEN and CDR2 SYDVKM. Written as DNA, the CDR3 is TGTGCCAGCAGTTTATCCCTCGGGCCCCCTTCAACTAATGAAAAACTGTTTTTT. It is translated as CASSLSLGPPSTNEKLFF.

This clonotype appeared many times. The genes are TRBV15 and TRBJ2-5; weak D call: TRBD2 (5 bases). The CDR3 consists of 14 residues. Per the germline V gene, CDR1 is LNHNV and CDR2 is YYDKDF (reference sequence). V was trimmed by 0 bases and J by 3 bases, leaving 8 bases between them. CDR3 protein: CATSRDRGEETQYF. The CDR3 nucleotides read TGTGCCACCAGCAGAGATCGGGGAGAAGAGACCCAGTACTTC.

This chain uses TRBV6-5 with TRBJ2-7, with 7 nucleotides matching TRBD1. CDR1 is MNHEY and CDR2 is SVGAGI in the germline V gene. The CDR3 is 15 residues long. The V gene end was trimmed by 6 bases and the J gene end by 0 bases; junction bases not matched to a gene: 8. In nucleotides, the CDR3 is TGTGCCAGCAGCCGCCGACAGGGACCCTCCTACGAGCAGTACGTC. Amino acid sequence: CASSRRQGPSYEQYV.

This clonotype was seen only a few times. J is TRBJ2-6 and V is TRBV9; D gene ambiguous. Germline V gene data show CDR1 as SGDLS and CDR2 as YYNGEE. The CDR3 loop spans 15 amino acids. Trimming cost V 0 bases and J 0 bases, with 4 bases left between them. Written as DNA, the CDR3 is TGTGCCAGCAGCGTAGGAAGCTCTGGGGCCAACGTCCTGACTTTC. This codes for CASSVGSSGANVLTF. The full variable domain, rest sourced from reference TRBV9 and TRBJ2-6, is DSGVTQTPKHLITATGQRVTLRCSPRSGDLSVYWYQQSLDQGLQFLIQYYNGEERAKGNILERFSAQQFPDLHSELNLSSLELGDSALYFCASSVGSSGANVLTFGAGSRLTVL.

This clonotype showed up just a few times. The rearrangement uses TRBV7-9 and TRBJ2-3; the D gene is possibly TRBD1 (5 bases). The CDR3 length is 12 residues. Germline values: CDR1 SEHNR, CDR2 FQNEAQ (reference sequence). Between the trimmed V and J ends, which lost 3 bases and 14 bases, there was a span of 15 bases. The chain's CDR3 is CASSFGAGPLYF. As DNA, the CDR3 is TGTGCCAGCAGCTTTGGGGCAGGTCCCTTGTATTTT.

The sample holds a few counts of this clonotype. This rearrangement joins TRBV21-1 to TRBJ2-7; TRBD1 is taken as the D call from the table, unchecked against the DNA. TRBV21-1 is a pseudogene locus. This CDR3 is built from 13 residues. CDR3 sequence reads: CASTRGTLYEQYV. Here the CDR3 DNA reads TGTGCCAGCACCAGGGGGACCCTCTACGAGCAGTACGTC.

The sample holds a few counts of this clonotype. The J gene is TRBJ2-2, the V gene TRBV12-3 or TRBV12-4, with TRBD1 matching 11 bases. V was clipped by 0 bases and J by 5 bases; unmatched bases: 2. This CDR3 is 16 amino acids long. CDR3 in DNA: TGTGCCAGCAGTTTAGCGGGACAGGGGGTGACCGGGGAGCTGTTTTTT. It encodes CASSLAGQGVTGELFF.

This chain joins TRBV5-1 and TRBJ1-3, with 8 bases lining up with TRBD1. The CDR3 is 15 amino acids. Germline assignment: CDR1 SGHRS and CDR2 YFSETQ. The V segment lost 0 bases and the J segment 4 bases; nucleotides outside the gene matches: 3. The CDR3 bases are TGCGCCAGCAGCTTGGGGGGGACAGGCGGAAACACCATATATTTT. Translation: CASSLGGTGGNTIYF.

This clonotype has more than one count but fewer than ten. The J gene is TRBJ2-3, the V gene TRBV5-6; D gene unclear. Germline-derived CDR1 and CDR2 are SGHDT and YYEEEE. The ends were cut back, 6 bases at V and 5 bases at J, with 10 bases in the middle. The CDR3 contains 12 residues. The CDR3: CASTSTVDTQYF. CDR3 DNA: TGTGCCAGCACCTCGACGGTAGATACGCAGTATTTT.

This clonotype showed up just a few times. V and J are TRBV7-2 and TRBJ2-5; TRBD2 might be the D (5 bases). V was shortened by 2 bases and J by 4 bases, with 11 bases between the two germline ends. The germline V gene has CDR1 SGHTA and CDR2 FQGNSA. The CDR3 extends over 14 amino acids. The CDR3 spells CASSLSASSETQYF. In nucleotides, the CDR3 is TGTGCCAGCAGCTTATCGGCTAGCTCAGAGACCCAGTACTTC.

V and J are TRBV7-2 and TRBJ1-2, with a weak D call TRBD1 (6 bases). This CDR3 contains 15 residues. Germline values: CDR1 SGHTA, CDR2 FQGNSA. Trimming cost V 4 bases and J 4 bases, with 16 bases left between them. For the CDR3, the DNA is TGTGCCAGCAGCTCCCGAGGGGGTTACGGCTATGGCTACACCTTC. This sequence encodes CASSSRGGYGYGYTF.

This clonotype was recorded a few times. The chain joins TRBV5-1 to TRBJ2-1; 8 bases line up with TRBD2. Germline V gene data show CDR1 as SGHRS and CDR2 as YFSETQ. V shed 6 bases, J shed 8 bases, and the junction held 10 bases outside the gene matches. The CDR3 length is 14 residues. The CDR3 DNA reads TGCGCCAGCACCTTCGGACTAGCTATCGATGAGCAGTTCTTC. Its translation: CASTFGLAIDEQFF.

Written as DNA, the CDR3 is TGCGCCAGCAGCTTAGCCCCCGGACCCCAGATCAGGTGGTACTTC. Protein sequence: CASSLAPGPQIRWYF. The rearrangement uses TRBV5-1 and TRBJ2-7; D uncertain. The germline V gene has CDR1 SGHRS and CDR2 YFSETQ. With 2 bases removed from V and 12 bases from J, the gap between germline ends came to 24 bases. This CDR3 spans 15 amino acids.

The chain has TRBV4-3 and TRBJ2-7; 11 bases fit TRBD2. The V gene's germline CDR1 is LGHNA and CDR2 YSLEER. Germline trimming cut 2 bases from V and 2 bases from J; bases unmatched to any gene: 2. This CDR3 contains 15 residues. The CDR3 region has the DNA TGCGCCAGCAGCCAAAGACTAGCGGGGACCTACGAGCAGTACTTC. This gives the protein CASSQRLAGTYEQYF.

The chain uses TRBV29-1 and TRBJ1-1, with D possibly being TRBD1 (6 bases). The CDR3 spans 12 residues. V lost 7 bases to trimming and J lost 7 bases, with 16 bases between them. CDR1 is SQVTM and CDR2 is ANQGSEA in the germline V gene. The CDR3 region has the DNA TGCAGCGCCTTACGGCCAGGGGATGAAGCTTTCTTT. Its translation: CSALRPGDEAFF.

Only a few counts were recorded for this clonotype. The chain employs TRBV7-6 and TRBJ1-1, with a possible D match to TRBD1 (6 bases). V gave up 5 bases and J gave up 2 bases, with 15 bases separating them. Germline V gene data show CDR1 as SGHVS and CDR2 as FNYEAQ. The CDR3 is 15 amino acids. The CDR3 region is CASSHGGSPNTEAFF. The DNA of the CDR3 is TGTGCCAGCAGCCATGGGGGCTCCCCAAACACTGAAGCTTTCTTT. The full variable domain, its missing parts supplied by reference TRBV7-6 and TRBJ1-1, is GAGVSQSPRYKVTKRGQDVALRCDPISGHVSLYWYRQALGQGPEFLTYFNYEAQQDKSGLPNDRFSAERPEGSISTLTIQRTEQRDSAMYRCASSHGGSPNTEAFFGQGTRLTVV.

The chain links TRBV7-9 to TRBJ2-2; a possible D gene is TRBD1 (7 bases). Looked up from germline, CDR1 is SEHNR and CDR2 is FQNEAQ (reference sequence). This CDR3 comprises 16 residues. The ends were cut back, 5 bases at V and 5 bases at J, with 18 bases in the middle. The CDR3 is CASSPPGPGGTGELFF. The CDR3 coding sequence is TGTGCCAGCAGCCCGCCGGGACCAGGGGGGACCGGGGAGCTGTTTTTT. The full variable domain, with the rest looked up from reference TRBV7-9 and TRBJ2-2, is DTGVSQNPRHKITKRGQNVTFRCDPISEHNRLYWYRQTLGQGPEFLTYFQNEAQLEKSRLLSDRFSAERPKGSFSTLEIQRTEQGDSAMYLCASSPPGPGGTGELFFGEGSRLTVL.

This clonotype was seen more than once but under ten times. The rearrangement uses TRBV7-9 and TRBJ2-7, with TRBD1 matching 10 bases. CDR1 SEHNR and CDR2 FQNEAQ come from the germline V gene (reference sequence). The J segment lost 5 bases and the V segment lost 4 bases, leaving 5 bases of the junction unmatched. The CDR3 consists of 14 residues. CDR3 region: CASSSRDRGDEQYF. The CDR3 DNA reads TGTGCCAGCAGCTCCCGGGACAGGGGAGACGAGCAGTACTTC.